This T cell receptor (beta chain) was sequenced in a study of blood T cell repertoires in COVID-19. Study information: The United States, Italy and Spain provided the acute and convalescent COVID-19 samples.

The CDR3 totals 17 residues. Germline-derived CDR1 and CDR2 are KGHSH and LQKENI. V lost 3 bases to trimming and J lost 6 bases, with 24 bases between them. Clones were sequenced by immunoSEQ multiplex PCR, and TCRdb holds only the in-frame ones, with some missing. This sample yields fewer than 250,000 clones, of which under 95% are seen a single time; about 1.3% belongs to the top ten. The rearrangement joins TRBV18 to TRBJ2-7; D possibly corresponds to TRBD2 (5 bases). The receptor comes from a man aged 30 to 45 with acute or convalescent COVID-19. Material: peripheral blood. CDR3 region: CASSPTFGWHRGGEQYF. The CDR3 coding sequence is TGTGCCAGCTCACCCACCTTCGGATGGCACCGGGGTGGCGAGCAGTACTTC. Based on the CDR3 plus reference TRBV18 and TRBJ2-7, the full variable domain is NAGVMQNPRHLVRRRGQEARLRCSPMKGHSHVYWYRQLPEEGLKFMVYLQKENIIDESGMPKERFSAEFPKEGPSILRIQQVVRGDSAAYFCASSPTFGWHRGGEQYFGPGTRLTVT.